What follows describes a single T cell receptor beta chain. The source of the sample is a study of CD8 T cells in Susac syndrome. RNA in amounts of roughly 0.5 to 1 ug was reverse transcribed with random hexamers. TCRdb reprocessed the immunoSEQ multiplex PCR reads via MiXCR and lists one record per CDR3 protein. The data hold 150,000 to 200,000 distinct CDR3 sequences, with just under 95% observed a single time. This CDR3 is 15 amino acids long. CDR1 is SGHRS and CDR2 is YFSETQ in the germline V gene. The ends were cut back, 0 bases at V and 7 bases at J, with 17 bases in the middle. V is TRBV5-1 and J is TRBJ2-7; TRBD1 or TRBD2 may be the D gene (5 bases each). Specimen: CD4+ T cells from PBMCs. The clonotype comes from a human donor in good health. The CDR3 spells CASSLGAGAVGEQYF. Here the CDR3 DNA reads TGCGCCAGCAGCTTGGGAGCCGGGGCTGTGGGGGAGCAGTACTTC. Complete variable domain (other parts from reference TRBV5-1 and TRBJ2-7): KAGVTQTPRYLIKTRGQQVTLSCSPISGHRSVSWYQQTPGQGLQFLFEYFSETQRNKGNFPGRFSGRQFSNSRSEMNVSTLELGDSALYLCASSLGAGAVGEQYFGPGTRLTVT.